This is a list of T cell receptor beta chains from one sample in a study of blood T cell repertoires in COVID-19. Here immunoSEQ multiplex PCR was the method, and the copy in TCRdb shows in-frame clones only, minus some. This sample has some 240,000 clones, with about 81% found just once. Sequencing used PBMCs or T cells enriched from blood (not recorded which). The receptors originated from a man aged 25 to 45 with acute COVID-19. CDR3s leave out the opening cysteine and the closing phenylalanine or tryptophan. Each record gives: V gene, J gene, CDR3 protein.

v_call: TRBV19; j_call: TRBJ2-1; cdr3_aa: ASSILDRINNEQF
v_call: TRBV4-1; j_call: TRBJ2-2; cdr3_aa: ASSQDMGRAGELF
v_call: TRBV18; j_call: TRBJ2-5; cdr3_aa: ASQRQNQETQY
v_call: TRBV19; j_call: TRBJ1-1; cdr3_aa: ASSKGVLGSTEAF
v_call: TRBV18; j_call: TRBJ1-5; cdr3_aa: ASSQTTGIRQPQH
v_call: TRBV7-2; j_call: TRBJ2-1; cdr3_aa: ASSSPLGWGGDKQF
v_call: TRBV28; j_call: TRBJ1-2; cdr3_aa: ASFSRYGYT
v_call: TRBV2; j_call: TRBJ1-1; cdr3_aa: ASSEEGLGNTEAF
v_call: TRBV19; j_call: TRBJ1-5; cdr3_aa: ASSIRGSNQPQH
v_call: TRBV28; j_call: TRBJ1-4; cdr3_aa: ASSPTTVATNEKLF
v_call: TRBV5-1; j_call: TRBJ2-1; cdr3_aa: ASSSGQSSYNEQF
v_call: TRBV27; j_call: TRBJ1-2; cdr3_aa: ASSSTGQSGYT
v_call: TRBV4-1; j_call: TRBJ1-4; cdr3_aa: ASSQVGSSSHEKLF
v_call: TRBV9; j_call: TRBJ1-6; cdr3_aa: ASSVAPGTEGRNSPLH
v_call: TRBV27; j_call: TRBJ2-1; cdr3_aa: ASSLRTSGIHGGSYNEQF
v_call: TRBV3-1/TRBV3-2; j_call: TRBJ2-5; cdr3_aa: ASSQVRGSRETQY
v_call: TRBV5-5; j_call: TRBJ1-2; cdr3_aa: ASSFYETVRGYT
v_call: TRBV6-5; j_call: TRBJ1-4; cdr3_aa: ASSTGLGEKLF
v_call: TRBV5-1; j_call: TRBJ2-3; cdr3_aa: ASSGRGRDTQY
v_call: TRBV28; j_call: TRBJ1-5; cdr3_aa: ASIRFGSNQPQH
v_call: TRBV5-8; j_call: TRBJ1-5; cdr3_aa: ASSLERTGNQPQH
v_call: TRBV27; j_call: TRBJ2-2; cdr3_aa: ASSSKNTGELF
v_call: TRBV11-3; j_call: TRBJ1-1; cdr3_aa: ASSLGSRQGAF
v_call: TRBV6-2/TRBV6-3; j_call: TRBJ2-2; cdr3_aa: ASSSQWTSGKGAGELF
v_call: TRBV19; j_call: TRBJ1-6; cdr3_aa: ASSLRTGNYNSPLH
v_call: TRBV7-8; j_call: TRBJ1-2; cdr3_aa: ASSLLDTGVGYT
v_call: TRBV6-5; j_call: TRBJ1-4; cdr3_aa: ASTGNRGREKLF
v_call: TRBV6-5; j_call: TRBJ1-4; cdr3_aa: ASSYSWRSEKLF
v_call: TRBV9; j_call: TRBJ1-6; cdr3_aa: ASSATRYSYNSPLH
v_call: TRBV5-1; j_call: TRBJ2-1; cdr3_aa: ASSYYGTSGSSYNEQF
v_call: TRBV7-3; j_call: TRBJ1-1; cdr3_aa: ASSLERDTEAF
v_call: TRBV7-2; j_call: TRBJ1-4; cdr3_aa: ASSLDGRRNEKLF
v_call: TRBV6-2/TRBV6-3; j_call: TRBJ2-1; cdr3_aa: ASSRQAESHEQF
v_call: TRBV28; j_call: TRBJ1-2; cdr3_aa: ASSLDQTGGRGYT
v_call: TRBV27; j_call: TRBJ1-2; cdr3_aa: ASSLSSGGYGYT
v_call: TRBV19; j_call: TRBJ2-1; cdr3_aa: ASSWTSGRFNEQF
v_call: TRBV14; j_call: TRBJ1-4; cdr3_aa: ASSQDEGGARSGKLF
v_call: TRBV6-5; j_call: TRBJ2-5; cdr3_aa: ASLRQIQETQY
v_call: TRBV18; j_call: TRBJ1-6; cdr3_aa: ASSRDRLNSPLH
v_call: TRBV27; j_call: TRBJ1-4; cdr3_aa: ASSRGTGDEKLF
v_call: TRBV11-3; j_call: TRBJ2-1; cdr3_aa: ASSLDTRLASYNEQF
v_call: TRBV7-6; j_call: TRBJ2-1; cdr3_aa: ASSSNRERKMF
v_call: TRBV3-1/TRBV3-2; j_call: TRBJ2-4; cdr3_aa: ASSRRGEGIQY
v_call: TRBV7-9; j_call: TRBJ2-1; cdr3_aa: ASSSSLGQGKTYNEQF
v_call: TRBV5-4; j_call: TRBJ2-2; cdr3_aa: ASSPQSAGGLAGELF
v_call: TRBV11-1; j_call: TRBJ1-2; cdr3_aa: ASTRTDSDDYGYT
v_call: TRBV6-5; j_call: TRBJ1-4; cdr3_aa: ATSSGTNEKLF
v_call: TRBV7-9; j_call: TRBJ1-2; cdr3_aa: ASSTDRGRHYGYT